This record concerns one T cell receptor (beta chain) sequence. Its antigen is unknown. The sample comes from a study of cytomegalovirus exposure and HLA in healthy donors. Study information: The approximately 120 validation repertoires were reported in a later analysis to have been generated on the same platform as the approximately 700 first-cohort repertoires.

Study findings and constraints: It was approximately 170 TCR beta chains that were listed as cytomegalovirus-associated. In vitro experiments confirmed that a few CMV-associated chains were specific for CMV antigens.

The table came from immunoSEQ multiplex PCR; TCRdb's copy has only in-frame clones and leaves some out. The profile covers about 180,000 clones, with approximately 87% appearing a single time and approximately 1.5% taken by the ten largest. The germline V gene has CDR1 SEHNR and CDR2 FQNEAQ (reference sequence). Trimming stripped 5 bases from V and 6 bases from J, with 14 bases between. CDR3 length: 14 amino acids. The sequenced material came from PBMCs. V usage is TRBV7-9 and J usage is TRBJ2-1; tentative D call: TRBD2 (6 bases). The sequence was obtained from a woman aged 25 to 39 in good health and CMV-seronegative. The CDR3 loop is CASSVPSGGNEQFF. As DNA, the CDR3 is TGTGCCAGCAGCGTACCCTCCGGGGGCAATGAGCAGTTCTTC.